The 12 T cell receptor beta chains below were found in one sample sequenced in a study of spatial heterogeneity in lung cancer. The study's findings and limits: Tumors with more nonsynonymous mutations had more expanded intratumoral alpha and beta TCRs.

TCRdb re-derived calls from the 5' RACE reads in MiXCR, one entry per CDR3 protein. The repertoire holds some 97,000 distinct CDR3 sequences, with 4.4% as singletons. These receptors are not linked to any known antigen. The time point here: sample taken at primary tumor resection. The material was lung tumor tissue, obtained at surgery. These receptors were taken from a male donor with early-stage non-small cell lung cancer.

The chain has TRBV4-1 and TRBJ2-7; TRBD1 aligns across 8 bases. V lost 2 bases and J lost 4; bases outside the gene matches: 13. The CDR3 length is 17 residues. Germline values: CDR1 MGHRA, CDR2 YSYEKL. The chain's CDR3 is CASSQNRGTGGVYEQYF. CDR3 in DNA: TGCGCCAGCAGCCAAAACCGCGGGACAGGCGGGGTATACGAGCAGTACTTC.

This clonotype came up once. V and J are TRBV3-1 and TRBJ1-2; D may be TRBD1 (5 bases). Per the germline V gene, CDR1 is LGHDT and CDR2 is YNNKEL (reference sequence). Trimming shortened V by 1 base and J by 4 bases, and 16 bases separated the two germline ends. CDR3 size: 16 residues. In DNA, the CDR3 is TGTGCCAGCAGCCAAGGGCCGGCGGGAGGGGCCTATGGCTACACCTTC. Its translation is CASSQGPAGGAYGYTF.

In its sample, this clonotype was seen many times. The CDR3 nucleotides read TGCGCCAGCAGCCGGGGGGCTGAAGCTTTCTTT. Translation: CASSRGAEAFF. The rearrangement uses TRBV4-1 and TRBJ1-1, with D maybe TRBD1 (5 bases). Trimming took off 4 bases at V and 6 bases at J, with 6 bases between the two ends. There are 11 residues in the CDR3. Germline lookup yields CDR1 MGHRA and CDR2 YSYEKL.

J is TRBJ1-6 and V is TRBV7-9; 8 bases are shared with TRBD1. From germline, CDR1 is SEHNR and CDR2 FQNEAQ (reference sequence). This CDR3 has 14 residues. The V segment lost 5 bases and the J segment 10 bases; nucleotides outside the gene matches: 7. The CDR3 reads CASSVDRGRSPLHF. The CDR3 nucleotides are TGTGCCAGCAGCGTCGACAGGGGAAGGTCACCCCTCCACTTT. Looking up the rest from reference TRBV7-9 and TRBJ1-6 gives the full variable domain: DTGVSQNPRHKITKRGQNVTFRCDPISEHNRLYWYRQTLGQGPEFLTYFQNEAQLEKSRLLSDRFSAERPKGSFSTLEIQRTEQGDSAMYLCASSVDRGRSPLHFGNGTRLTVT.

This clonotype has a count of ten or more. The gene calls are TRBV7-9 and TRBJ2-1; 9 nucleotides align to TRBD1. V gave up 4 bases and J gave up 5 bases; unmatched junction bases: 9. Per germline, CDR1 SEHNR and CDR2 FQNEAQ (reference sequence). CDR3 length: 16 residues. The CDR3 region is CASSSTGTGRHNEQFF. The CDR3 coding sequence is TGTGCCAGCAGCTCCACCGGGACAGGGCGGCACAATGAGCAGTTCTTC. The entire variable domain, with the rest obtained from reference TRBV7-9 and TRBJ2-1, is as follows: DTGVSQNPRHKITKRGQNVTFRCDPISEHNRLYWYRQTLGQGPEFLTYFQNEAQLEKSRLLSDRFSAERPKGSFSTLEIQRTEQGDSAMYLCASSSTGTGRHNEQFFGPGTRLTVL.

This clonotype was seen repeatedly, ten times or more. The chain uses TRBV5-1 and TRBJ2-2; D unresolved. Germline loops: CDR1 SGHRS, CDR2 YFSETQ. Between the trimmed V and J ends, which lost 4 bases and 6 bases, there was a span of 19 bases. This CDR3 is built from 16 residues. The CDR3 sequence is CASSVGGLGLPGELFF. CDR3 sequence (DNA): TGCGCCAGCAGCGTAGGTGGGCTGGGTCTCCCCGGGGAGCTGTTTTTT.

Ten or more counts support this clonotype. The gene calls are TRBV6-5 and TRBJ2-7; 11 bases are a match to TRBD2. Germline CDR1 is MNHEY and CDR2 is SVGAGI. Losses at the gene ends were 5 bases for V and 2 bases for J; bases not matched to a gene: 8. CDR3 length equals 16 residues. The CDR3 DNA sequence: TGTGCCAGCAGTCAAAGGGTGGGACTAGCGGCCTACGAGCAGTACTTC. Translated, it gives CASSQRVGLAAYEQYF.

CDR3 loop: CASGQTSGRSDTQYF. In DNA, the CDR3 is TGTGCCAGCGGGCAGACTAGCGGGAGGTCAGATACGCAGTATTTT. V gene TRBV19 combines with J gene TRBJ2-3; 13 nucleotides line up with TRBD2. V lost 9 bases and J lost 4; bases outside the gene matches: 7. The germline V gene encodes CDR1 LNHDA and CDR2 SQIVND (reference sequence). This CDR3 region has 15 residues.

This clonotype has ten or more counts. The CDR3 sequence: CASSEIGGRSDTQYF. The CDR3 bases are TGCGCCAGCAGTGAGATCGGCGGGCGATCAGATACGCAGTATTTT. The J gene is TRBJ2-3, the V gene TRBV10-2, with a weak D call TRBD2 (5 bases). Per germline, CDR1 WSHSY and CDR2 SAAADI. Between the trimmed V and J ends, which lost 2 bases and 4 bases, there was a span of 13 bases. CDR3 size: 15 residues.

This clonotype has a count of ten or more. The rearrangement joins TRBV5-1 to TRBJ1-2; TRBD1 agrees at 7 bases. After removal of 3 bases from V and 8 bases from J, the junction contained 4 bases not matched to a gene. The CDR3 spans 12 residues. Germline CDR1 and CDR2: SGHRS and YFSETQ. CDR3 sequence: CASSSRGKGYTF. CDR3 nucleotide sequence: TGCGCCAGCAGCTCCAGGGGGAAAGGCTACACCTTC.

At least ten counts were recorded for this clonotype. The rearrangement uses TRBV6-6 and TRBJ1-5, with D possibly matching TRBD1 (6 bases). Between the trimmed V and J ends, which lost 6 bases and 7 bases, there was a span of 13 bases. The CDR3 spans 13 residues. CDR1 and CDR2 from the germline V gene are MNHNY and SVGAGI (reference sequence). The CDR3 is CASSPGEWQPQHF. In DNA form, the CDR3 reads TGTGCCAGCAGCCCAGGGGAATGGCAGCCCCAGCATTTT.

This clonotype was observed many times. The rearrangement uses TRBV20-1 and TRBJ2-1; 11 bases match TRBD2. V gave up 6 bases and J gave up 4 bases; unmatched junction bases: 5. This CDR3 has 14 residues. The V gene's germline CDR1 is DFQATT and CDR2 SNEGSKA (reference sequence). This CDR3 reads CSAETSGKYNEQFF. DNA of the CDR3: TGCAGTGCCGAGACTAGCGGGAAGTACAATGAGCAGTTCTTC.